This TCR beta chain was retrieved from a study of blood T cells in healthy people across ages. The study, taken as a whole, reports: More naive CD4+ cells and higher diversity marked long-lived donors relative to aged donors.

The authors isolated at least 7 million PBMCs per sample. Germline V lookup: CDR1 MNHEY, CDR2 SVGEGT. This CDR3 region has 16 residues. Regarding this clonotype: What it binds is not known. A much larger clone lies a single base off, so this may be a read error.

Primers used in a second PCR of roughly 6 to 11 cycles were a sample-barcoded 5' primer and a J-beta primer mix. TCRdb redid the calling of the 5' RACE reads with MiXCR, one entry per CDR3 protein. The sample lists over 550,000 distinct CDR3 sequences, approximately 30% occurring once. This TCR was sampled from a woman aged 80 or over in good health. The sequenced sample consisted of blood. This sequence joins TRBV6-2 or TRBV6-3 and TRBJ2-7; 8 bases are a match to TRBD1. CDR3 DNA sequence: TGTGCCAGCAGTTACTCGAGGGGACAGGAGACCTACAAGCAGTACTTC. It specifies CASSYSRGQETYKQYF.